One sample yielded the 20 T cell receptor beta chains listed below, sequenced in a study of blood T cells in healthy people across ages. A second PCR, run for about 7 to 12 cycles, used a sample-barcoded 5' primer plus a J-beta primer mix. One entry per CDR3 protein, called by TCRdb with MiXCR from the 5' RACE reads. The sample consists of about 580,000 distinct CDR3 sequences, roughly 43% of them appearing once. Input material: blood. These receptors all stem from a man older than 75 in good health.

This clonotype was counted only a few times. Germline is not matched at one junction end, which may reflect a read error. This sequence joins TRBV7-9 and TRBJ1-2, with TRBD1 as a possible D gene (5 bases). Germline CDR1 is SEHNR and CDR2 is FQNEAQ (reference sequence). This CDR3 is built from 16 residues. The CDR3 coding sequence is TGTGCCAGCAGATTAGAAGGGGCGAAGGCTGGCTATGGCTACACCTTC. It encodes CASRLEGAKAGYGYTF.

The chain carries TRBV20-1 and TRBJ2-3; D is undetermined. The germline gives CDR1 DFQATT, CDR2 SNEGSKA (reference sequence). The CDR3 spans 15 residues. Trimming took off 3 bases at V and 4 bases at J, with 17 bases between the two ends. The DNA for the CDR3 is TGCAGTGCTAGGGCTGGGCGGATTATCGCAGATACGCAGTATTTT. Translation gives CSARAGRIIADTQYF.

Turning to this clonotype: One junction end does not reproduce the germline sequence, and a read error may be involved. The V call is TRBV5-1, the J call TRBJ2-7, with TRBD1 matching 7 bases. This CDR3 is 15 amino acids long. Germline CDR1 SGHRS, CDR2 YFSETQ. In nucleotides, the CDR3 is TGCGCCGGCAGCTTGGAAGGGGGCCACATCTACGAGCAGTACTTC. It translates to CAGSLEGGHIYEQYF.

The chain employs TRBV12-3 or TRBV12-4 and TRBJ2-1; a weak D match, TRBD2 (6 bases). The CDR3 is 15 amino acids. Trimming took 3 bases from V and 3 from J, leaving 12 bases between them. The CDR3 coding sequence is TGTGCCAGCAGTTTCGGAGGGGCTAACTACAATGAGCAGTTCTTC. Translated: CASSFGGANYNEQFF.

Points on this clonotype: Germline is not matched at one junction end, which may reflect a read error. The chain's CDR3 is CTSSQDLTSASYEQYF. Here the CDR3 DNA reads TGTACCAGCAGCCAAGATTTGACTAGCGCCTCCTACGAGCAGTACTTC. The V gene is TRBV4-2, the J gene TRBJ2-7, with 8 bases that match TRBD2. Germline V gene sequence: CDR1 LGHNA, CDR2 YNFKEQ. This CDR3 has 16 residues.

This clonotype was recorded many times. The chain uses TRBV12-3 or TRBV12-4 and TRBJ2-3, with a possible D match to TRBD1 (6 bases). The V gene lost 6 bases and the J gene lost 3 bases, with 13 bases spanning the gap. The CDR3 is made up of 14 amino acids. The CDR3 loop is CASSNGQRTDTQYF. DNA of the CDR3: TGTGCCAGCAGCAACGGACAGAGGACAGATACGCAGTATTTT.

This clonotype was seen more than once but under ten times. The V and J genes are TRBV9 and TRBJ2-5; D is perhaps TRBD1 (6 bases). Germline CDR1 and CDR2: SGDLS and YYNGEE. The CDR3 has 15 amino acids. The V end lost 0 bases, the J end lost 3 bases, and 12 bases lay between the germline ends. Here the CDR3 reads CASSVGGTGKETQYF. DNA for the CDR3: TGTGCCAGCAGCGTAGGGGGTACAGGGAAAGAGACCCAGTACTTC. Complete variable domain (other parts from reference TRBV9 and TRBJ2-5): DSGVTQTPKHLITATGQRVTLRCSPRSGDLSVYWYQQSLDQGLQFLIQYYNGEERAKGNILERFSAQQFPDLHSELNLSSLELGDSALYFCASSVGGTGKETQYFGPGTRLLVL.

This clonotype came up many times. The J gene is TRBJ2-7, the V gene TRBV6-5; D may correspond to TRBD1 or TRBD2 (5 bases each). Trimming removed 7 bases from V and 6 bases from J, with 22 bases in between. This CDR3 spans 15 amino acids. CDR1 is MNHEY and CDR2 is SVGAGI in the germline V gene. CDR3 DNA sequence: TGTGCCAGCAACTCTGGGACCCCCCCAGGGCGCGAGCAGTACTTC. Amino acid sequence: CASNSGTPPGREQYF.

The chain carries TRBV10-3 and TRBJ2-1, with TRBD2 matching 7 bases. This CDR3 has 18 residues. Germline assignment: CDR1 ENHRY and CDR2 SYGVKD. Unmatched junction bases numbered 15, after V lost 3 bases and J lost 4 bases. CDR3 sequence (DNA): TGTGCCATCAGTGATCAGGGAGGTGGGAGGGGTTCTTACAATGAGCAGTTCTTC. Translation gives CAISDQGGGRGSYNEQFF.

This clonotype was seen many times. The chain couples TRBV5-1 to TRBJ2-5; D remains ambiguous. This CDR3 is built from 14 residues. The germline V gene encodes CDR1 SGHRS and CDR2 YFSETQ. Between the trimmed V and J ends, which lost 0 bases and 3 bases, there was a span of 9 bases. In DNA, the CDR3 is TGCGCCAGCAGCTTGGCCAATCGGGAAGAGACCCAGTACTTC. It is translated as CASSLANREETQYF.

The rearrangement joins TRBV5-1 to TRBJ2-7; 9 bases are shared with TRBD1. This CDR3 is 14 amino acids long. Per the germline V gene, CDR1 is SGHRS and CDR2 is YFSETQ. V lost 4 bases, J lost 6 bases, and 8 bases stayed unmatched. CDR3 region: CASSPDGQGLEQYF. In nucleotides, the CDR3 is TGCGCCAGCAGCCCGGACGGACAGGGGCTCGAGCAGTACTTC. The full variable domain, rest sourced from reference TRBV5-1 and TRBJ2-7, is KAGVTQTPRYLIKTRGQQVTLSCSPISGHRSVSWYQQTPGQGLQFLFEYFSETQRNKGNFPGRFSGRQFSNSRSEMNVSTLELGDSALYLCASSPDGQGLEQYFGPGTRLTVT.

This sequence joins TRBV11-2 and TRBJ2-7; 7 bases are shared with TRBD1. Germline CDR1 is SGHAT and CDR2 is FQNNGV. V shed 6 bases and J 3 bases; nucleotides not matched to a gene: 14. This CDR3 is 16 amino acids long. The CDR3 is CASSTPTGDGHYEQYF. The CDR3 DNA sequence: TGTGCCAGCAGTACCCCTACAGGGGACGGACACTACGAGCAGTACTTC.

This CDR3 reads CSVQTAFTDTQYF. CDR3 nucleotides: TGCAGCGTCCAGACCGCTTTCACAGATACGCAGTATTTT. The V gene is TRBV29-1, the J gene TRBJ2-3; D is uncertain. The germline gives CDR1 SQVTM, CDR2 ANQGSEA. V lost 6 bases, J lost 2 bases, and 12 bases lay in between. The CDR3 contains 13 residues.

CDR3 nucleotides: TGTGCCAGCAGCCAAACCCGGGACGCCTCCTACGAGCAGTACTTC. It encodes CASSQTRDASYEQYF. The chain has TRBV3-1 and TRBJ2-7, with D perhaps matching TRBD1 or TRBD2 (5 bases each). The CDR3 is 15 amino acids. Per germline, CDR1 LGHDT and CDR2 YNNKEL (reference sequence). V was shortened by 2 bases and J by 0 bases, with 11 bases between the two germline ends.

This clonotype was recorded at least ten times. The rearrangement uses TRBV6-6 and TRBJ2-7, with 8 bases identical to TRBD2. The ends lost 7 bases at V and 0 bases at J; junction bases unmatched: 11. Germline V gene lookup returns CDR1 MNHNY and CDR2 SVGAGI (reference sequence). This CDR3 has 16 residues. The CDR3 protein is CASIPAGTSGSYEQYF. The CDR3 DNA follows: TGTGCCAGCATCCCCGCCGGAACTAGCGGCTCCTACGAGCAGTACTTC.

This clonotype appeared a few times. V gene TRBV27 combines with J gene TRBJ2-5; D is perhaps TRBD2 (6 bases). CDR3 length: 14 residues. The V end was cut by 4 bases, the J end by 5 bases, with 14 bases between. Germline V gene lookup returns CDR1 MNHEY and CDR2 SMNVEV (reference sequence). CDR3 residues: CASSSGDRWETQYF. Here the CDR3 DNA reads TGTGCCAGCAGTTCGGGAGACAGATGGGAGACCCAGTACTTC.

The rearrangement joins TRBV5-1 to TRBJ2-5; possible D gene TRBD2, 6 bases. The CDR3 is 16 residues long. V was trimmed by 1 base and J by 11 bases, leaving 24 bases between them. Germline V gene sequence: CDR1 SGHRS, CDR2 YFSETQ. CDR3 nucleotide sequence: TGCGCCAGCAGCTTGACAGGACGGACGGGACTGAATAAGCAGTACTTC. It is translated as CASSLTGRTGLNKQYF.

The chain links TRBV12-3 or TRBV12-4 to TRBJ2-3, with D unclear. V was clipped by 6 bases and J by 9 bases, with 16 bases between them. This CDR3 comprises 13 residues. The CDR3 spells CASRGSGRITQYF. The CDR3 DNA follows: TGTGCCAGCAGGGGCTCAGGACGCATCACGCAGTATTTT.

This chain uses TRBV2 with TRBJ1-2; D is ambiguous. V lost 7 bases and J 5 bases, leaving 11 bases between the germline ends. Looked up from germline, CDR1 is SNHLY and CDR2 is FYNNEI. There are 12 residues in the CDR3. The CDR3 region is CASTETGYGYTF. The CDR3 coding sequence is TGTGCCAGCACCGAGACCGGTTATGGCTACACCTTC.

The rearrangement joins TRBV20-1 to TRBJ2-5; D could derive from TRBD1 or TRBD2 (5 bases each). Trimming took 3 bases from V and 3 from J, leaving 20 bases between them. This CDR3 region has 16 residues. Germline V CDR1 and CDR2: DFQATT, SNEGSKA (reference sequence). The CDR3 loop reads CSASPTGQVREETQYF. The CDR3, as DNA: TGCAGTGCTAGTCCAACGGGGCAGGTCAGGGAAGAGACCCAGTACTTC.